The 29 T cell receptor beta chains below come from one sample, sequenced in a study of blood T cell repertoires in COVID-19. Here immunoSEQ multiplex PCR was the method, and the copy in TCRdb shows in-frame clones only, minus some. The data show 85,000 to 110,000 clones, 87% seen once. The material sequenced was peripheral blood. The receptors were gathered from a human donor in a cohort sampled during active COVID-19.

The CDR3 DNA reads TGTGCCAGCAGGGACCGACAGGGGGATTCACCCCTCCACTTT. It yields the protein CASRDRQGDSPLHF. The genes are TRBV7-9 and TRBJ1-6, with TRBD1 matching over 9 bases. The CDR3 extends over 14 amino acids. Germline values: CDR1 SEHNR, CDR2 FQNEAQ (reference sequence). J lost 8 bases, V lost 6 bases, and 5 bases had no gene match.

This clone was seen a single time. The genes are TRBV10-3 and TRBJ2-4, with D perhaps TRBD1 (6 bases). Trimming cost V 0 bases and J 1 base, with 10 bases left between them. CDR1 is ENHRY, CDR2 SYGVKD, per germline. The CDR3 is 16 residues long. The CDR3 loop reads CAISESAGDAKNIQYF. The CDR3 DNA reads TGTGCCATCAGTGAGTCGGCAGGGGATGCCAAAAACATTCAGTACTTC.

In DNA, the CDR3 is TGTGCCAGTTCAATGAACACTGAAGCTTTCTTT. Protein: CASSMNTEAFF. The chain combines TRBV6-4 with TRBJ1-1; no clear D gene. V was cut by 9 bases and J by 0 bases, with 5 bases left in between. The CDR3 spans 11 residues. Germline V gene sequence: CDR1 MRHNA, CDR2 SNTAGT.

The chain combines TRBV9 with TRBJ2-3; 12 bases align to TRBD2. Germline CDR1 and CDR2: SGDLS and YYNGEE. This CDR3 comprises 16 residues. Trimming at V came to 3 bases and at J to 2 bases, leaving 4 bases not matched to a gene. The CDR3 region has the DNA TGTGCCAGCAGCGGCGGACTAGCGGGATACACAGATACGCAGTATTTT. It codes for CASSGGLAGYTDTQYF. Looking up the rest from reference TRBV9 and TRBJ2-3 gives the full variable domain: DSGVTQTPKHLITATGQRVTLRCSPRSGDLSVYWYQQSLDQGLQFLIQYYNGEERAKGNILERFSAQQFPDLHSELNLSSLELGDSALYFCASSGGLAGYTDTQYFGPGTRLTVL.

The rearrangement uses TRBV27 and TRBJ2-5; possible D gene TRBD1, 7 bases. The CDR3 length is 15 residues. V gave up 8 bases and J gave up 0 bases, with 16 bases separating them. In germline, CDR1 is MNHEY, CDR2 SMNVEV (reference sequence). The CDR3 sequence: CASSRRGANQETQYF. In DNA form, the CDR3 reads TGTGCCAGCTCCCGCAGGGGGGCCAACCAAGAGACCCAGTACTTC.

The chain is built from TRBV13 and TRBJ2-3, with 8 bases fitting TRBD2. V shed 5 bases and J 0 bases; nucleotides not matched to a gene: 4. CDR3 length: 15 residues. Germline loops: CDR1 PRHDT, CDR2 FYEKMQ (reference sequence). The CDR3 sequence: CASSDGGGSTDTQYF. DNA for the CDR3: TGTGCCAGCAGCGACGGGGGGGGCAGCACAGATACGCAGTATTTT.

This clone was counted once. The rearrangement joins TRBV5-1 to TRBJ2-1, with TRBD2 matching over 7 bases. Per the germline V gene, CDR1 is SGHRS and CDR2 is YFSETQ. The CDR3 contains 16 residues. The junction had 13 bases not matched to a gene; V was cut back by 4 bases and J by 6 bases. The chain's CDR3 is CASSPLLADPINEQFF. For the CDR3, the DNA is TGCGCCAGCAGCCCCCTCCTAGCGGATCCTATCAATGAGCAGTTCTTC.

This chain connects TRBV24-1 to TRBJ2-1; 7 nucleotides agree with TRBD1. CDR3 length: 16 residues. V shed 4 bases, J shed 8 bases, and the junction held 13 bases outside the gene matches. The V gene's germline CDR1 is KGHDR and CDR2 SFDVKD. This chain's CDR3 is CATSEDRESQQYEQFF. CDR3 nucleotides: TGTGCCACCAGTGAAGACAGGGAAAGCCAACAATATGAGCAGTTCTTC.

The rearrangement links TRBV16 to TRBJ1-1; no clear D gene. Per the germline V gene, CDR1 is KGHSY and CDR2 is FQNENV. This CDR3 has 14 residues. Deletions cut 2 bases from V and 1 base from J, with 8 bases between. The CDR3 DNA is TGTGCCAGCAGCCAAGGTCTAACGAACACTGAAGCTTTCTTT. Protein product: CASSQGLTNTEAFF.

This CDR3 reads CASSLDGGGASSTDTQYF. In DNA form, the CDR3 reads TGTGCCAGCAGCTTAGATGGGGGGGGAGCTTCTAGCACAGATACGCAGTATTTT. The chain joins TRBV11-2 to TRBJ2-3; 7 positions match TRBD2. The CDR3 runs to 18 residues. Germline V lookup: CDR1 SGHAT, CDR2 FQNNGV. Trimming at V came to 0 bases and at J to 0 bases, leaving 9 bases not matched to a gene. Based on the CDR3 plus reference TRBV11-2 and TRBJ2-3, the full variable domain is EAGVAQSPRYKIIEKRQSVAFWCNPISGHATLYWYQQILGQGPKLLIQFQNNGVVDDSQLPKDRFSAERLKGVDSTLKIQPAKLEDSAVYLCASSLDGGGASSTDTQYFGPGTRLTVL.

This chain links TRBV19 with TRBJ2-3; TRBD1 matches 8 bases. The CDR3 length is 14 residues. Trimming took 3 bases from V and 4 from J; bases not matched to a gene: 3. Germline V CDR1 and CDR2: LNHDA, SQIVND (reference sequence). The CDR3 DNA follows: TGTGCCAGTAGTATGGGACAGGAGGCAGATACGCAGTATTTT. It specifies CASSMGQEADTQYF. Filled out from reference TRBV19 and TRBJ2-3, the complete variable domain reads DGGITQSPKYLFRKEGQNVTLSCEQNLNHDAMYWYRQDPGQGLRLIYYSQIVNDFQKGDIAEGYSVSREKKESFPLTVTSAQKNPTAFYLCASSMGQEADTQYFGPGTRLTVL.

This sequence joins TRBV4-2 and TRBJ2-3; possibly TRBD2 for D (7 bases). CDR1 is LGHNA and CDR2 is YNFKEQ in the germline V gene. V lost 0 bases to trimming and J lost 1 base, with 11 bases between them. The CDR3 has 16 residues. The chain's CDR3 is CASSQDQGRGTDTQYF. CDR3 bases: TGTGCCAGCAGCCAAGACCAGGGGAGGGGCACAGATACGCAGTATTTT.

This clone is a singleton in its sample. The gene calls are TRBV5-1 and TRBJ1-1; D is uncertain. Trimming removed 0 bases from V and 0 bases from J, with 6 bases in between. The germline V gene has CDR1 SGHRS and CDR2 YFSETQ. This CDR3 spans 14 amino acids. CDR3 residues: CASSLDSMNTEAFF. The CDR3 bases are TGCGCCAGCAGCTTGGACAGTATGAACACTGAAGCTTTCTTT.

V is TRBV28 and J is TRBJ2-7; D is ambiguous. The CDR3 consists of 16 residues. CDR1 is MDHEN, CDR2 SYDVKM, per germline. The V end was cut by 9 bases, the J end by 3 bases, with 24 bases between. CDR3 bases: TGTGCCAGTGCACCCCCGCGGTCCTCCCTTCACTACGAGCAGTACTTC. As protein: CASAPPRSSLHYEQYF. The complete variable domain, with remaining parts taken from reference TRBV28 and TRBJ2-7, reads DVKVTQSSRYLVKRTGEKVFLECVQDMDHENMFWYRQDPGLGLRLIYFSYDVKMKEKGDIPEGYSVSREKKERFSLILESASTNQTSMYLCASAPPRSSLHYEQYFGPGTRLTVT.

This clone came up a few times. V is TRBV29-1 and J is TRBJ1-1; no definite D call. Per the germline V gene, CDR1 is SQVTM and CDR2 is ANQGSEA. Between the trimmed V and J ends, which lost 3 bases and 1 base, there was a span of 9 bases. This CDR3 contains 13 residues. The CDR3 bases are TGCAGCGTTGACAGTACAGAGAACACTGAAGCTTTCTTT. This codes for CSVDSTENTEAFF.

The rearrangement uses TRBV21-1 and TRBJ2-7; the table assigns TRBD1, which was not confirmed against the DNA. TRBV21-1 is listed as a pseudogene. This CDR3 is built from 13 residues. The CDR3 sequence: CASRNQGAWEQYF. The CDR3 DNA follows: TGTGCCAGCAGAAACCAGGGGGCGTGGGAGCAGTACTTC.

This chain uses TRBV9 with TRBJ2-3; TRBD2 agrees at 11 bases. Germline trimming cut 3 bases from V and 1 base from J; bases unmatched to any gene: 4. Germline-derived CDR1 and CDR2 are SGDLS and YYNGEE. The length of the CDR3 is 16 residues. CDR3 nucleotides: TGTGCCAGCAGCGCCAATAGCGGGGGGGGCACAGATACGCAGTATTTT. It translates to CASSANSGGGTDTQYF.

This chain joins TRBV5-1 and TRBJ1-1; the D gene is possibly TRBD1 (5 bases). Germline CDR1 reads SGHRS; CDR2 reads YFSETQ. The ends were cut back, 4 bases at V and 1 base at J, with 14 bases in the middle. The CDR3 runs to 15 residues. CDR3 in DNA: TGCGCCAGCAGCCCGACTTACAGGAAGAACACTGAAGCTTTCTTT. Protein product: CASSPTYRKNTEAFF.

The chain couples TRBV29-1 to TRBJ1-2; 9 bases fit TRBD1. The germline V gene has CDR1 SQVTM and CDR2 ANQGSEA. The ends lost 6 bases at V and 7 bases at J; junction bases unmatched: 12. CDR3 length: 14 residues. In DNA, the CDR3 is TGCAGCGTGACACAGGGGGCGTTTGGTGGTGGCTACACCTTC. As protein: CSVTQGAFGGGYTF. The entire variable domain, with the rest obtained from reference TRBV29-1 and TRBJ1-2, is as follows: SAVISQKPSRDICQRGTSLTIQCQVDSQVTMMFWYRQQPGQSLTLIATANQGSEATYESGFVIDKFPISRPNLTFSTLTVSNMSPEDSSIYLCSVTQGAFGGGYTFGSGTRLTVV.

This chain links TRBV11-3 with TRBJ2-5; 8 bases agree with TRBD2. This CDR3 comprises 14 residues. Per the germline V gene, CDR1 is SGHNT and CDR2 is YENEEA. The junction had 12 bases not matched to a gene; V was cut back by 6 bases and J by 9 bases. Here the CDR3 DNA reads TGTGCCAGCAGTAAGGGACTAGGCCTAGGGGCCCAGTACTTC. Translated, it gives CASSKGLGLGAQYF.

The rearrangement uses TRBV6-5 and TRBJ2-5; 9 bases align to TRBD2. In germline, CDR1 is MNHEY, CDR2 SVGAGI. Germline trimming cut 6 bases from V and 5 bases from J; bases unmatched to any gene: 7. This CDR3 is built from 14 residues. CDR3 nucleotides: TGTGCCAGCAGGATAAGCGGGGGGAGCGAGACCCAGTACTTC. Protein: CASRISGGSETQYF.

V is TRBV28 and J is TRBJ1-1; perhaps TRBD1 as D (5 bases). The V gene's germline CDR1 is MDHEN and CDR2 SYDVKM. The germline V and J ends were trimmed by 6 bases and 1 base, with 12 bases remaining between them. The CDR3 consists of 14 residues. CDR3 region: CASRYDGQNTEAFF. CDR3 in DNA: TGTGCCAGCAGGTACGACGGACAGAACACTGAAGCTTTCTTT.

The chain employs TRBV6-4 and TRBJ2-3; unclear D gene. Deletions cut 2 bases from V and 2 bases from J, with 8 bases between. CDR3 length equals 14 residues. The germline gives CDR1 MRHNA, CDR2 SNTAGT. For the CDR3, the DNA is TGTGCCAGCAGTGACAGCCCCGACACAGATACGCAGTATTTT. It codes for CASSDSPDTDTQYF.

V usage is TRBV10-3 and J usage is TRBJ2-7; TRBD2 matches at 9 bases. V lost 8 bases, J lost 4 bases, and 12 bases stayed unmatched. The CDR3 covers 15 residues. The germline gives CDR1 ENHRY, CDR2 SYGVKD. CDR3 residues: CAIRTPGLADYEQYF. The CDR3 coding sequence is TGTGCCATCCGCACACCGGGACTAGCAGATTACGAGCAGTACTTC.

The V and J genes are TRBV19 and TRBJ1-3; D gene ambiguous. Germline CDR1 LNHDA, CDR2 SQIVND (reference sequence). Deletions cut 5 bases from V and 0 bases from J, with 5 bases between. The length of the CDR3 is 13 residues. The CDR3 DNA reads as TGTGCCAGTAGTCGGGACTCTGGAAACACCATATATTTT. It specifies CASSRDSGNTIYF.

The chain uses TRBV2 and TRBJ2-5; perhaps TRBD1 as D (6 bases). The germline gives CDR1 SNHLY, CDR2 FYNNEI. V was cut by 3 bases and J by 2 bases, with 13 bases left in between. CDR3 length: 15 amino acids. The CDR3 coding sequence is TGTGCCAGCAGTGATGGTGGGGGCGGACAAGAGACCCAGTACTTC. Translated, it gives CASSDGGGGQETQYF.

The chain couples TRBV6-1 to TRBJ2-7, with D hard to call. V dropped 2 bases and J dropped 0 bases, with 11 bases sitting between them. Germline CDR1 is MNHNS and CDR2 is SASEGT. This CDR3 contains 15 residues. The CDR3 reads CASSEWLGSSYEQYF. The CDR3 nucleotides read TGTGCCAGCAGTGAATGGTTGGGCAGCTCCTACGAGCAGTACTTC.

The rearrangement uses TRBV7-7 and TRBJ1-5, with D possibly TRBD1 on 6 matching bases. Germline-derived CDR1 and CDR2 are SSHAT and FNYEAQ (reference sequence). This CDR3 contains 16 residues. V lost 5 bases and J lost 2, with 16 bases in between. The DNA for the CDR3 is TGTGCCAGCAGCCGTCGCTTGGGGGCTCGCAATCAGCCCCAGCATTTT. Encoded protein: CASSRRLGARNQPQHF.

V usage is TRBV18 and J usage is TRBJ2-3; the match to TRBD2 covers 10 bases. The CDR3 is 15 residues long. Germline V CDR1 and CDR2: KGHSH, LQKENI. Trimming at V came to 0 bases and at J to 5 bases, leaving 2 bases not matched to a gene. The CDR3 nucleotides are TGTGCCAGCTCACCACCTTCTAGCGGGGGAGATACGCAGTATTTT. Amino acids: CASSPPSSGGDTQYF.